The rows below give T cell receptor beta chains drawn from one sample of a study of T cell changes during pregnancy in multiple sclerosis. Some clones are missing from TCRdb's copy, which holds only in-frame ones; the method was immunoSEQ multiplex PCR. This table has approximately 74,000 clones, 85% to 95% appearing once. The sample in question was peripheral blood, obtained before pregnancy. These receptors were taken from a female donor with multiple sclerosis, enrolled in a pregnancy study. CDR3s include the opening cysteine and the closing phenylalanine or tryptophan. The D gene is left open where the match is weak. Part of the rows lack a size; the others show once, few, many or a class for expanded clones.

TRBV19	TRBJ2-3	-	-	TGTGCCAGTAGTACTCGACTGCAAACCGACACAGATACGCAGTATTTT	CASSTRLQTDTDTQYF
TRBV19	TRBJ2-6	-	-	TGTGCCACCCTTAGCCCAGGGGTTGGGGCCAACGTCCTGACTTTC	CATLSPGVGANVLTF
TRBV28	TRBJ1-5	TRBD1	-	TGTGCCAGCAGTCGAGATACAGGGGAGAGAAGCAATCAGCCCCAGCATTTT	CASSRDTGERSNQPQHF
TRBV29-1	TRBJ2-2	TRBD1	-	TGCAGCGTTGCGACAGGGTCCACCGGGGAGCTGTTTTTT	CSVATGSTGELFF
TRBV27	TRBJ2-2	TRBD2	-	TGTGCCAGCAGTGTGGGACTAGCGGGAGGTTACGCGAACACCGGGGAGCTGTTTTTT	CASSVGLAGGYANTGELFF
TRBV7-9	TRBJ2-1	TRBD1	-	TGTGCCAGCAGCTCAGGGATCTCGACCGGGACAGGGGGCTACAATGAGCAGTTCTTC	CASSSGISTGTGGYNEQFF
TRBV10-3	TRBJ1-2	TRBD1	once	TGTGCCATCAGTGATAGCGGTTGGACAGGAAGCTATGGCTACACCTTC	CAISDSGWTGSYGYTF
TRBV18	TRBJ2-5	-	-	TGTGCCAGCTCAACAGGATACCAAGAGACCCAGTACTTC	CASSTGYQETQYF
TRBV7-3	TRBJ2-2	-	-	TGTGCCAGCAGCTACGGACAAAACACCGGGGAGCTGTTTTTT	CASSYGQNTGELFF
TRBV11-3	TRBJ2-7	-	-	TGTGCCAGCGAGGGACAAACAACCTACGAGCAGTACTTC	CASEGQTTYEQYF
TRBV13	TRBJ2-7	-	-	TGTGCCAGCAGCTTTGGAGGCGTCTTCTACGAGCAGTACTTC	CASSFGGVFYEQYF
TRBV7-9	TRBJ2-7	TRBD1	-	TGTGCCAGCAGCCACGGACAGGGGTACGAGCAGTACTTC	CASSHGQGYEQYF
TRBV28	TRBJ2-1	-	-	TGTGCCAGCAGTTTACAGGGGGGTTACAATGAGCAGTTCTTC	CASSLQGGYNEQFF